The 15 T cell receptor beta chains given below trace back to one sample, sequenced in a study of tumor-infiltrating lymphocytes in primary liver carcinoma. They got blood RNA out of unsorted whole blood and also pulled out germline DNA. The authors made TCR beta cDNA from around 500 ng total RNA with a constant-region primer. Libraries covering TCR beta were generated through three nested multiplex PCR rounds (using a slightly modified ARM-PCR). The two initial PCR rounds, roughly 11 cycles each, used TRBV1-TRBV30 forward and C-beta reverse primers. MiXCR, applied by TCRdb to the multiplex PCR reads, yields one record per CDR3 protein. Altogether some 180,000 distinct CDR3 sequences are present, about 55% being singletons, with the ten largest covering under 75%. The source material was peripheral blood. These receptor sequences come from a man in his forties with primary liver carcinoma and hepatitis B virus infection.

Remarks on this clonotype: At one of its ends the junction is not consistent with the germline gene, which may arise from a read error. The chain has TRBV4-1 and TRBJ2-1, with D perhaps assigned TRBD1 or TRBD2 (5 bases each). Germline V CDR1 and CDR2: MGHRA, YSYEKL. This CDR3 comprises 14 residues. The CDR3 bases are TGCGCCAGCTGCCATCTTACCCGGGACGATGAGCAGTTCTTC. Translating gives CASCHLTRDDEQFF.

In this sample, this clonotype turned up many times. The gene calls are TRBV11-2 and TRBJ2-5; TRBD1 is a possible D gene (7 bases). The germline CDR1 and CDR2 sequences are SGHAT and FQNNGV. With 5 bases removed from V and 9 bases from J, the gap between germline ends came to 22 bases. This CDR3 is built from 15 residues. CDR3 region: CASSPVSLPRGAQYF. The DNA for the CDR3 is TGTGCCAGCAGCCCCGTGAGCCTACCCAGGGGGGCCCAGTACTTC. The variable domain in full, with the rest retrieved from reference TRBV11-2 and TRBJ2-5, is EAGVAQSPRYKIIEKRQSVAFWCNPISGHATLYWYQQILGQGPKLLIQFQNNGVVDDSQLPKDRFSAERLKGVDSTLKIQPAKLEDSAVYLCASSPVSLPRGAQYFGPGTRLLVL.

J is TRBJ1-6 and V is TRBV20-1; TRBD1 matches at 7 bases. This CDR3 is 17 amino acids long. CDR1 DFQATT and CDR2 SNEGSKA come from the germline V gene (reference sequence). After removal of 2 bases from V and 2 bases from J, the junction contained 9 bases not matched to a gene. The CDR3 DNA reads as TGCAGTGCTAGACCTAGGGACAGACTAACCTATAATTCACCCCTCCACTTT. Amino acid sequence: CSARPRDRLTYNSPLHF.

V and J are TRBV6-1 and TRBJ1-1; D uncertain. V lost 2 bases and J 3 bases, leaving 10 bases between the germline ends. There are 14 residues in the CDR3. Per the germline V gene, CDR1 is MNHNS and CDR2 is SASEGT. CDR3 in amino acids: CASSESGSHTEAFF. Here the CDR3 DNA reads TGTGCCAGCAGTGAATCTGGGTCCCACACTGAAGCTTTCTTT.

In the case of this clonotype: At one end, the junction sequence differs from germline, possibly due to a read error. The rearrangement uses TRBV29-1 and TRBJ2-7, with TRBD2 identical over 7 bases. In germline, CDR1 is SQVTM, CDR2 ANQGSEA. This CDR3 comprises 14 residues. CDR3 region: CTVVPKRDSYERYF. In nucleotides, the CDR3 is TGCACCGTTGTACCTAAGCGGGACTCCTATGAGCGGTACTTC.

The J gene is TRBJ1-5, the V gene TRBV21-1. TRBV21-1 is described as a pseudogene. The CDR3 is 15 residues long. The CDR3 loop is CASSKIFAGWQPQHF. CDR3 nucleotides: TGTGCCAGCAGCAAAATCTTCGCGGGATGGCAGCCCCAGCATTTT.

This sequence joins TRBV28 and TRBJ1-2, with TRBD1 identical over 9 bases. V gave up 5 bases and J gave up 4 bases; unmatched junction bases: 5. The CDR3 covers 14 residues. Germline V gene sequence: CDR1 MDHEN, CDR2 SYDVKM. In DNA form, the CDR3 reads TGTGCCAGCAGTAGTGGGACAGGGCTCTATGGCTACACCTTC. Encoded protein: CASSSGTGLYGYTF.

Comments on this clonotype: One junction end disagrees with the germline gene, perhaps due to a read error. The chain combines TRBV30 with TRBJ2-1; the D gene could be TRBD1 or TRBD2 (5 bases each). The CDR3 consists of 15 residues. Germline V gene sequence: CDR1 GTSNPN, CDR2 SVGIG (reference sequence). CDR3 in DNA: TGTGCCTGGAGCAAGAGGGGAAGTGTCTACAATGAGCTGTTCTTC. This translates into CAWSKRGSVYNELFF.

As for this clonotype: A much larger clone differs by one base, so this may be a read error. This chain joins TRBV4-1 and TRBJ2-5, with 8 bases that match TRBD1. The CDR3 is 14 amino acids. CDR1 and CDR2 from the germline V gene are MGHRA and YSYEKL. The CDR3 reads CASSRQTGEETPYF. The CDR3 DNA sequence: TGCGCCAGCAGCCGCCAGACAGGGGAAGAGACCCCGTACTTC.

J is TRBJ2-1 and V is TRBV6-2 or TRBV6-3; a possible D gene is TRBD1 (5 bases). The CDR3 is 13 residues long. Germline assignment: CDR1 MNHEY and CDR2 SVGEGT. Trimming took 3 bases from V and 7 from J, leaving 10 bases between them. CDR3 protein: CASSYARVNEQFF. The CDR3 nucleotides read TGTGCCAGCAGTTATGCCAGGGTTAATGAGCAGTTCTTC.

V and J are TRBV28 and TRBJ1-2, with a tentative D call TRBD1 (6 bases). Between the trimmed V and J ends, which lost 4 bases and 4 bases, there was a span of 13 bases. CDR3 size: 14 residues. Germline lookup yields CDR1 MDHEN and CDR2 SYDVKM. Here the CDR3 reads CASSSQGSIYGYTF. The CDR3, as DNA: TGTGCCAGCAGTTCCCAGGGGTCGATCTATGGCTACACCTTC.

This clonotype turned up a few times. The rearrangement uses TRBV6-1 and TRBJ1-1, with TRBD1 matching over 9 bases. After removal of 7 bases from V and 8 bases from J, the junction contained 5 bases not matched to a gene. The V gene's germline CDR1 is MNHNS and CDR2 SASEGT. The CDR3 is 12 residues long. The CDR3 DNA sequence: TGTGCCAGCATAGAGGGACAGGGCGAAGCTTTCTTT. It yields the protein CASIEGQGEAFF.

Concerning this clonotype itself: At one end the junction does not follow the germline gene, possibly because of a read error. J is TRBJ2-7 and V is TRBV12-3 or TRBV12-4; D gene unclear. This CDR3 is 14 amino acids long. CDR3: CASSLSRGSYKQYF. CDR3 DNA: TGTGCCAGCAGTTTAAGTCGCGGCTCCTACAAGCAGTACTTC.

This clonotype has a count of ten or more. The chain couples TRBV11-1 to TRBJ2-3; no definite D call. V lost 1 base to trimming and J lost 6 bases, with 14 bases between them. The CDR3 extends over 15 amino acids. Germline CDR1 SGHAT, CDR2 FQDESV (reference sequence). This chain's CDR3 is CASSLEAEIWDTQYF. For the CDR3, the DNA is TGTGCCAGCAGCTTAGAGGCCGAAATTTGGGATACGCAGTATTTT. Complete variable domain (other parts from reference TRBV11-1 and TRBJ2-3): EAEVAQSPRYKITEKSQAVAFWCDPISGHATLYWYRQILGQGPELLVQFQDESVVDDSQLPKDRFSAERLKGVDSTLKIQPAELGDSAMYLCASSLEAEIWDTQYFGPGTRLTVL.

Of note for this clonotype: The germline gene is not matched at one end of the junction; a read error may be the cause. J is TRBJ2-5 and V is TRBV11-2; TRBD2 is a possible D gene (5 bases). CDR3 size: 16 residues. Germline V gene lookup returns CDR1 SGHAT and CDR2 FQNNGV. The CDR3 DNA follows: TGTGTCAGCAGCTTAGATCAACGGGAAGGGATAGAGACCCAGTACTTC. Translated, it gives CVSSLDQREGIETQYF.